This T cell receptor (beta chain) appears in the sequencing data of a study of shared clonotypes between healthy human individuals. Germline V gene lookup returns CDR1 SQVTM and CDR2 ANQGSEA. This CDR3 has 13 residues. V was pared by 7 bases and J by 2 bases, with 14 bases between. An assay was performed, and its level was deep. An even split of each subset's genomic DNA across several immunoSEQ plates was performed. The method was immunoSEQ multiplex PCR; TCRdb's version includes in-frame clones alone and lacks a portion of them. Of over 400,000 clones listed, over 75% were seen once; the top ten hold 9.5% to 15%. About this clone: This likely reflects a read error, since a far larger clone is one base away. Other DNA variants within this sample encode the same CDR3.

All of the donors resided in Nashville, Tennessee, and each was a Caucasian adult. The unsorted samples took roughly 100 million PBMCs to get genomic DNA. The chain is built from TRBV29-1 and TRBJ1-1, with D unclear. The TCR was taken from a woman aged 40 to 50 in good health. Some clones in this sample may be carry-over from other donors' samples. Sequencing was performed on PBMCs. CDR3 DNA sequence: TGCAGCGGCCGACTCCGGGGAAACACTGAAGCTTTCTTT. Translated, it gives CSGRLRGNTEAFF.